This T cell receptor (beta chain) came from a study of cytomegalovirus exposure and HLA in healthy donors. Study in general: Earlier, 150 million to 200 million T cells were analyzed, and some 120 million unique TCR beta sequences were found among them.

Points on this clone: A read error may produce the germline difference seen at one junction end.

60 Vbeta and 13 Jbeta primers were used in PCR. The method was immunoSEQ multiplex PCR; TCRdb's version includes in-frame clones alone and lacks a portion of them. The data hold approximately 54,000 clones, with more than 70% observed a single time. At sampling all donors were nominally healthy, likely with unrecorded immune exposures. CDR1 MNHEY and CDR2 SVGAGI come from the germline V gene. The CDR3 sequence is 13 residues long. This receptor was identified in a woman younger than 35 in good health and CMV-seronegative. The sample taken for sequencing was PBMCs. The chain joins TRBV6-5 to TRBJ2-4, with a tentative D call TRBD2 (6 bases). CDR3 nucleotides: TGTGCCAGCAGTGGCGGGGAAAGAAACAGTCAGTACTTC. It is translated as CASSGGERNSQYF.